One sample yielded the 15 T cell receptor beta chains listed below, sequenced in a study of HIV-infected children after antiretroviral therapy interruption. The TCR library was built from RNA with a 3' RACE protocol and unique molecular identifiers. TCRdb called the 3' RACE reads again in MiXCR, with one record for every CDR3 protein. This table has 15,000 to 17,000 distinct CDR3 sequences, about 3.4% appearing once. Treatment here: PENTA 11 planned treatment interruption arm or continuous ART arm. The sequenced sample was CD45RA+ CD4+ T cells from PBMCs, obtained from a donor given antiretroviral therapy, either interrupted or continuous. Subset described: naive CD4+ CD45RA+ CD45RO- T cells. The receptors come from a child under 18 with HIV.

This clonotype is medium-sized within its sample. The chain uses TRBV29-1 and TRBJ2-3; D possibly corresponds to TRBD2 (6 bases). The V gene's germline CDR1 is SQVTM and CDR2 ANQGSEA. The V gene lost 3 bases and the J gene lost 2 bases, with 12 bases spanning the gap. The CDR3 sequence is 14 residues long. CDR3 sequence (DNA): TGCAGCGTTGATGGAGGGGACGCCACAGATACGCAGTATTTT. Protein sequence: CSVDGGDATDTQYF.

The chain joins TRBV11-3 to TRBJ2-6, with unresolved D. This CDR3 spans 14 amino acids. Germline V gene sequence: CDR1 SGHNT, CDR2 YENEEA. Trimming stripped 0 bases from V and 3 bases from J, with 3 bases between. The CDR3 DNA is TGTGCCAGCAGCTTAGATCTTGGGGCCAACGTCCTGACTTTC. Protein product: CASSLDLGANVLTF. Full variable domain (missing parts from reference TRBV11-3 and TRBJ2-6): EAGVVQSPRYKIIEKKQPVAFWCNPISGHNTLYWYLQNLGQGPELLIRYENEEAVDDSQLPKDRFSAERLKGVDSTLKIQPAELGDSAVYLCASSLDLGANVLTFGAGSRLTVL.

This clonotype was counted many times. The chain couples TRBV6-6 to TRBJ2-6; 7 positions agree with TRBD1. Losses at the gene ends were 4 bases for V and 4 bases for J; bases not matched to a gene: 4. This CDR3 has 15 amino acids. The germline gives CDR1 MNHNY, CDR2 SVGAGI (reference sequence). CDR3 nucleotide sequence: TGTGCCAGCAGTTCGACAGGGACGGGGGCCAACGTCCTGACTTTC. It translates to CASSSTGTGANVLTF.

By share, this clonotype ranks as medium-sized (0.01 to 0.1%). The genes are TRBV5-1 and TRBJ2-6; TRBD1 agrees at 7 bases. Trimming took 2 bases from V and 1 from J; bases not matched to a gene: 12. The CDR3 is 19 amino acids. Germline-derived CDR1 and CDR2 are SGHRS and YFSETQ. As DNA, the CDR3 is TGCGCCAGCAGCTTAACCTTGTCGACAGGGAATTCTGGGGCCAACGTCCTGACTTTC. This encodes CASSLTLSTGNSGANVLTF.

This clonotype was seen many times. The chain recombines TRBV11-2 with TRBJ1-1, with D unclear. This CDR3 spans 11 amino acids. Trimming removed 3 bases at V and 6 bases at J, with 5 bases between. The germline gives CDR1 SGHAT, CDR2 FQNNGV. The CDR3 DNA reads as TGTGCCAGCAGCTTGGTGTCTGAAGCTTTCTTT. It encodes CASSLVSEAFF.

This clonotype was observed at least ten times. The rearrangement joins TRBV20-1 to TRBJ2-2, with D perhaps matching TRBD2 (5 bases). Trimming removed 0 bases from V and 5 bases from J, with 19 bases in between. Germline CDR1 DFQATT, CDR2 SNEGSKA (reference sequence). This CDR3 comprises 17 residues. The chain's CDR3 is CSARDWRSSTGTGELFF. CDR3 in DNA: TGCAGTGCTAGAGATTGGCGCTCTTCGACGGGGACCGGGGAGCTGTTTTTT.

This clonotype was counted at least ten times. The chain uses TRBV7-9 and TRBJ2-2; TRBD1 agrees at 7 bases. The CDR3 is 15 amino acids. Germline trimming cut 4 bases from V and 4 bases from J; bases unmatched to any gene: 6. CDR1 SEHNR and CDR2 FQNEAQ come from the germline V gene (reference sequence). CDR3 sequence (DNA): TGTGCCAGCAGCTGGAGACAGGGTAGCACCGGGGAGCTGTTTTTT. This encodes CASSWRQGSTGELFF.

This clonotype was seen ten or more times. V usage is TRBV15 and J usage is TRBJ1-1, with D tentatively TRBD1 (5 bases). V lost 0 bases to trimming and J lost 1 base, with 9 bases between them. The germline gives CDR1 LNHNV, CDR2 YYDKDF (reference sequence). This CDR3 is built from 15 residues. The CDR3 spells CATSRDLGTNTEAFF. Here the CDR3 DNA reads TGTGCCACCAGCAGAGATTTGGGGACGAACACTGAAGCTTTCTTT.

In its sample, this clonotype was seen many times. This sequence joins TRBV2 and TRBJ2-2, with a tentative D call TRBD2 (5 bases). The CDR3 is 15 residues long. Germline loops: CDR1 SNHLY, CDR2 FYNNEI. Trimming shortened V by 9 bases and J by 0 bases, and 14 bases separated the two germline ends. The CDR3: CASRGRTSNTGELFF. The CDR3 nucleotides read TGTGCCAGTCGGGGAAGGACTTCGAACACCGGGGAGCTGTTTTTT.

This clonotype was observed many times. The rearrangement uses TRBV20-1 and TRBJ1-5; tentatively, D is TRBD1 (6 bases). The germline V gene has CDR1 DFQATT and CDR2 SNEGSKA (reference sequence). Trimming shortened V by 4 bases and J by 6 bases, and 16 bases separated the two germline ends. CDR3 length: 14 amino acids. CDR3 sequence reads: CSANRRGGGQPQHF. For the CDR3, the DNA is TGCAGTGCTAACCGCCGGGGGGGCGGTCAGCCCCAGCATTTT.

This clonotype was recorded many times. The DNA for the CDR3 is TGCAGTGCTAGACTGGACAGAAACACTGAAGCTTTCTTT. It encodes CSARLDRNTEAFF. The chain links TRBV20-1 to TRBJ1-1, with a possible D match to TRBD1 (6 bases). Germline loops: CDR1 DFQATT, CDR2 SNEGSKA (reference sequence). This CDR3 region has 13 residues. Trimming removed 2 bases at V and 2 bases at J, with 9 bases between.

The sample holds many counts of this clonotype. V gene TRBV14 combines with J gene TRBJ1-2; D is unresolved. Germline lookup yields CDR1 SGHDN and CDR2 FVKESK. This CDR3 spans 14 amino acids. Trimming removed 4 bases from V and 4 bases from J, with 13 bases in between. The CDR3 DNA is TGTGCCAGCAGCCGCTACAGTGTCGGCTATGGCTACACCTTC. Its translation: CASSRYSVGYGYTF.

This clonotype was detected ten times or more. The chain joins TRBV11-2 to TRBJ2-3; TRBD2 is a possible D gene (5 bases). The germline V and J ends were trimmed by 1 base and 2 bases, with 13 bases remaining between them. CDR3 length: 16 residues. The germline gives CDR1 SGHAT, CDR2 FQNNGV. CDR3 nucleotides: TGTGCCAGCAGCTTAGGGGCCCTGGGAGCCACAGATACGCAGTATTTT. It encodes CASSLGALGATDTQYF.

This clonotype was recorded many times. The V and J genes are TRBV29-1 and TRBJ1-1; D is uncertain. V dropped 4 bases and J dropped 0 bases, with 9 bases sitting between them. The CDR3 contains 13 residues. From germline, CDR1 is SQVTM and CDR2 ANQGSEA. CDR3 in amino acids: CSVAVSLNTEAFF. CDR3 nucleotide sequence: TGCAGCGTTGCGGTCAGCTTGAACACTGAAGCTTTCTTT.

This chain joins TRBV15 and TRBJ2-2; the D is unclear. Germline V gives CDR1 LNHNV, CDR2 YYDKDF (reference sequence). Trimming removed 1 base at V and 3 bases at J, with 6 bases between. This CDR3 spans 14 amino acids. The CDR3 reads CATSRARDTGELFF. DNA of the CDR3: TGTGCCACCAGCAGAGCAAGGGACACCGGGGAGCTGTTTTTT.